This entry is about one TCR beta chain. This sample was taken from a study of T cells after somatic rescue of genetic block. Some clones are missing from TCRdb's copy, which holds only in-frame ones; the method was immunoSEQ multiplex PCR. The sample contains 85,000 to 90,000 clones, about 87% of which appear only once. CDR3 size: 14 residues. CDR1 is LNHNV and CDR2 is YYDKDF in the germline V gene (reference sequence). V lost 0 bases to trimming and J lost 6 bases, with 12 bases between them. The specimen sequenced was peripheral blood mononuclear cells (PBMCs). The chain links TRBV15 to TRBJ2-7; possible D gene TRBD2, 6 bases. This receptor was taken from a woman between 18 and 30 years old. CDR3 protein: CATSREGGRGEQYF. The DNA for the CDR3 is TGTGCCACCAGCAGAGAGGGGGGTAGAGGCGAGCAGTACTTC.